Below, 13 T cell receptor beta chains from the same sample are listed, as sequenced in a study of blood T cell repertoires in COVID-19. Measured with immunoSEQ multiplex PCR; TCRdb has only the in-frame clones, and not every one. The sample consists of fewer than 350,000 clones, around 90% of them appearing once. The sequencing sample was made of peripheral blood. These receptors were collected from a man aged 18 to 30 with active or convalescent COVID-19.

This chain uses TRBV4-1 with TRBJ1-5, with a tentative D call TRBD1 (6 bases). CDR3 length: 16 amino acids. The V gene's germline CDR1 is MGHRA and CDR2 YSYEKL. V was cut by 0 bases and J by 1 base, with 10 bases left in between. CDR3 residues: CASSQEEGGSNQPQHF. CDR3 nucleotides: TGCGCCAGCAGCCAAGAGGAAGGGGGAAGCAATCAGCCCCAGCATTTT.

The gene calls are TRBV5-8 and TRBJ2-5; D is possibly TRBD2 (6 bases). The CDR3 has 13 residues. Trimming removed 2 bases from V and 5 bases from J, with 10 bases in between. CDR1 and CDR2 from the germline V gene are SGHTS and YDEGEE. The CDR3 DNA sequence: TGTGCCAGCAGCTTCGCGGGGTTCGAGACCCAGTACTTC. Translating it yields CASSFAGFETQYF.

The chain has TRBV5-1 and TRBJ2-1; a possible D gene is TRBD1 (5 bases). The CDR3 is made up of 14 amino acids. From germline, CDR1 is SGHRS and CDR2 YFSETQ. The V end lost 5 bases, the J end lost 0 bases, and 9 bases lay between the germline ends. CDR3 protein: CASRTERSYNEQFF. The DNA for the CDR3 is TGCGCCAGCAGGACAGAGCGCTCCTACAATGAGCAGTTCTTC.

The CDR3 loop reads CASSGSGTSTDTQYF. Written as DNA, the CDR3 is TGTGCCAGCAGCGGTAGCGGGACGAGCACAGATACGCAGTATTTT. This rearrangement joins TRBV9 to TRBJ2-3, with TRBD2 matching 8 bases. This CDR3 comprises 15 residues. Germline CDR1 reads SGDLS; CDR2 reads YYNGEE. Losses at the gene ends were 3 bases for V and 0 bases for J; bases not matched to a gene: 3.

The CDR3 loop is CATWTGGKDTQYF. The CDR3 DNA follows: TGTGCCACCTGGACAGGGGGCAAGGATACGCAGTATTTT. The chain carries TRBV6-5 and TRBJ2-3; TRBD1 aligns across 11 bases. The length of the CDR3 is 13 residues. The V gene's germline CDR1 is MNHEY and CDR2 SVGAGI. Trimming removed 10 bases from V and 6 bases from J; junction bases left unmatched: 6.

DNA of the CDR3: TGTGCCACCAGCAGAAGCAGCCGAGGAGGAGATACGCAGTATTTT. It is translated as CATSRSSRGGDTQYF. The chain links TRBV15 to TRBJ2-3; TRBD2 might be the D (5 bases). Trimming pared 2 bases from V and 5 bases from J, leaving 14 bases between. The CDR3 runs to 15 residues. Germline CDR1 LNHNV, CDR2 YYDKDF (reference sequence).

The V gene is TRBV4-3, the J gene TRBJ1-1, with D unresolved. The CDR3 sequence is 13 residues long. V gave up 1 base and J gave up 3 bases, with 6 bases separating them. Germline CDR1 is LGHNA and CDR2 is YSLEER. The CDR3 is CASSQALYTEAFF. CDR3 nucleotides: TGCGCCAGCAGCCAAGCCTTATACACTGAAGCTTTCTTT.

In its sample, this clone was seen once. This rearrangement joins TRBV9 to TRBJ2-3, with 13 bases aligning to TRBD2. The germline CDR1 and CDR2 sequences are SGDLS and YYNGEE. The CDR3 has 17 residues. Trimming removed 4 bases from V and 2 bases from J; junction bases left unmatched: 7. The CDR3 here is CASSITSGGAYTDTQYF. The CDR3 DNA follows: TGTGCCAGCAGCATTACTAGCGGGGGGGCCTACACAGATACGCAGTATTTT.

The J gene is TRBJ1-3, the V gene TRBV5-1; weak D call: TRBD1 (6 bases). The V gene's germline CDR1 is SGHRS and CDR2 YFSETQ. CDR3 length equals 15 residues. Trimming took off 4 bases at V and 0 bases at J, with 11 bases between the two ends. CDR3 region: CASSPTGFSGNTIYF. In DNA, the CDR3 is TGCGCCAGCAGCCCAACAGGGTTCTCTGGAAACACCATATATTTT.

The chain couples TRBV29-1 to TRBJ2-7; the D gene is possibly TRBD1 (6 bases). V was trimmed by 7 bases and J by 3 bases, leaving 16 bases between them. The CDR3 covers 13 residues. Germline CDR1 SQVTM, CDR2 ANQGSEA. CDR3 region: CSARSDSFYEQYF. The CDR3 DNA is TGCAGCGCCCGATCGGACAGTTTCTACGAGCAGTACTTC.

This chain uses TRBV25-1 with TRBJ1-4; D uncertain. The CDR3 is made up of 17 amino acids. V dropped 2 bases and J dropped 0 bases, with 13 bases sitting between them. CDR1 MGHDK and CDR2 SYGVNS come from the germline V gene. CDR3 protein: CASSEAGRGTTNEKLFF. The CDR3 nucleotides read TGTGCCAGCAGTGAAGCGGGCAGAGGTACAACTAATGAAAAACTGTTTTTT.

The chain is built from TRBV11-3 and TRBJ2-3, with TRBD1 identical over 11 bases. V was pared by 6 bases and J by 3 bases, with 5 bases of the junction left unmatched. This CDR3 is built from 15 residues. Germline V lookup: CDR1 SGHNT, CDR2 YENEEA. The CDR3 here is CASRPGQGATDTQYF. The CDR3 DNA reads as TGTGCCAGCAGACCCGGACAGGGGGCAACAGATACGCAGTATTTT. Using reference TRBV11-3 and TRBJ2-3 for the parts outside the CDR3, the full variable domain is EAGVVQSPRYKIIEKKQPVAFWCNPISGHNTLYWYLQNLGQGPELLIRYENEEAVDDSQLPKDRFSAERLKGVDSTLKIQPAELGDSAVYLCASRPGQGATDTQYFGPGTRLTVL.

The CDR3 here is CASSQEEGTSHLHF. The DNA of the CDR3 is TGTGCCAGCAGCCAAGAGGAAGGGACAAGTCATCTCCACTTT. This chain connects TRBV3-1 (or the pseudogene TRBV3-2) to TRBJ1-6, with a possible D match to TRBD1 (6 bases). In germline, CDR1 is LGHDT, CDR2 YNNKEL (reference sequence). V lost 0 bases and J lost 16, with 16 bases in between. This CDR3 has 14 residues.